This TCR beta chain was recorded in a study of somatic mutations in cytotoxic T cells in rheumatoid arthritis. General study findings and limits: CD8+ T-cell clonality showed no significant difference between rheumatoid arthritis patients and age-matched healthy controls.

There are 14 residues in the CDR3. The germline gives CDR1 SGHRS, CDR2 YFSETQ. Trimming took off 0 bases at V and 6 bases at J, with 10 bases between the two ends. In regard to this clone: Its antigen is unidentified.

As processed by the authors: Concordance between patient CD8+ clones exceeding 1% and published virus-specific TCRB sequences was infrequent. Measured with immunoSEQ multiplex PCR; TCRdb has only the in-frame clones, and not every one. For V, J and clone size, that table is used; D and trimming come from the DNA. The table includes approximately 8,200 clones, about 74% detected once. The V gene is TRBV5-1, the J gene TRBJ2-1, with a tentative D call TRBD2 (6 bases). The sample consisted of CD8+ T cells sorted from blood. The receptor was derived from an adult with rheumatoid arthritis. CDR3 in DNA: TGCGCCAGCAGCTTGGTGGGGGGTTCCAATGAGCAGTTCTTC. It codes for CASSLVGGSNEQFF. The full variable domain, in which reference TRBV5-1 and TRBJ2-1 provide the parts outside the CDR3, is KAGVTQTPRYLIKTRGQQVTLSCSPISGHRSVSWYQQTPGQGLQFLFEYFSETQRNKGNFPGRFSGRQFSNSRSEMNVSTLELGDSALYLCASSLVGGSNEQFFGPGTRLTVL.